This TCR beta chain stems from a study of cytotoxic CD8 clonotypes in ibrutinib-treated CLL. Assay used: immunoSEQ multiplex PCR; TCRdb lists only in-frame clones, some missing. Among approximately 70,000 clones listed, 75% to 85% were seen once. V gave up 11 bases and J gave up 7 bases, with 5 bases separating them. The CDR3 spans 8 residues. CDR1 is LNHDA, CDR2 SQIVND, per germline (reference sequence). Specimen: PBMCs, collected at disease progression, from a patient treated with ibrutinib. The receptor's source is a human donor with chronic lymphocytic leukemia. The chain has TRBV19 and TRBJ1-2, with unresolved D. The chain's CDR3 is CAEIGYTF. The CDR3 DNA reads as TGTGCCGAGATTGGCTACACCTTC.